This T cell receptor (beta chain) originates from a study of PD-1 blockade in classical Hodgkin lymphoma. Notes on the study in general: Baseline TCR diversity was reportedly lower in newly diagnosed patients than in healthy donors. It was reported as lower still in relapsed/refractory patients. CD4+ TCR diversity, unlike CD8+, rose significantly by C4D1. It was among complete responders that baseline diversity resembled that of newly diagnosed patients.

Regarding time point: cycle 4 day 1 (C4D1), after about 6 weeks of nivolumab. Each patient's relapse followed autologous stem cell transplantation, and brentuximab vedotin exposure varied. Magnetic negative selection was used to purify CD4+ T cells from PBMCs that had been thawed. The CDR3 is 13 amino acids. V was cut by 0 bases and J by 9 bases, with 9 bases left in between. CDR1 and CDR2 (germline): LNHDA, SQIVND (reference sequence). Here immunoSEQ multiplex PCR was the method, and the copy in TCRdb shows in-frame clones only, minus some. Found here are roughly 30,000 clones, 80% to 90% of them singletons; the top ten hold approximately 0.82%. This clone occurred a few times. What it binds is not known.

The material sequenced was CD4+ T cells from blood, taken before the fourth cycle of nivolumab. The V and J genes are TRBV19 and TRBJ1-5; D not resolved. The sequence came from a human donor with classical Hodgkin lymphoma. CDR3 loop: CASSIDLGPPQHF. The CDR3 DNA reads TGTGCCAGTAGTATAGATCTCGGCCCGCCCCAGCATTTT.